The 21 T cell receptor beta chains reported below all come from one sample, sequenced in a study of cytomegalovirus exposure and HLA in healthy donors. Researchers ran the PCR with 60 Vbeta and 13 Jbeta primers. Assay: immunoSEQ multiplex PCR; the TCRdb copy retains only in-frame clones and omits some. The sample has 150,000 to 200,000 clones; roughly 70% are singletons. The sample taken for sequencing was PBMCs. Every receptor here comes from a girl aged 5-17 years in good health and CMV-seronegative.

This clone was found once. The J gene is TRBJ2-7, the V gene TRBV5-1; maybe TRBD1 (5 bases). Germline V gives CDR1 SGHRS, CDR2 YFSETQ. The CDR3 runs to 12 residues. Deletions cut 4 bases from V and 3 bases from J, with 8 bases between. The CDR3 sequence is CASSPDSYEQYF. The CDR3 nucleotides read TGCGCCAGCAGCCCCGACAGCTACGAGCAGTACTTC.

This sequence joins TRBV6-5 and TRBJ2-3, with D possibly matching TRBD2 (6 bases). The CDR3 extends over 15 amino acids. Trimming removed 5 bases at V and 0 bases at J, with 12 bases between. Looked up from germline, CDR1 is MNHEY and CDR2 is SVGAGI. The CDR3 DNA is TGTGCCAGCAGTCCGGGCGGGACTAGCACAGATACGCAGTATTTT. Translation gives CASSPGGTSTDTQYF.

This chain uses TRBV2 with TRBJ2-1, with 7 bases aligning to TRBD2. V shed 8 bases, J shed 0 bases, and the junction held 4 bases outside the gene matches. The CDR3 is 14 amino acids. Germline lookup yields CDR1 SNHLY and CDR2 FYNNEI. This chain's CDR3 is CASRWTSSYNEQFF. The CDR3 bases are TGTGCCAGCCGTTGGACTAGCTCCTACAATGAGCAGTTCTTC.

This clone was seen a handful of times. CDR3 nucleotides: TGTGCCAGCAGTCCCCCTAGGTCGGGGGAGCAGTACTTC. Translation gives CASSPPRSGEQYF. The chain links TRBV6-5 to TRBJ2-7; a weak D match, TRBD2 (5 bases). Germline V gives CDR1 MNHEY, CDR2 SVGAGI. V lost 5 bases, J lost 7 bases, and 15 bases lay in between. The CDR3 sequence is 13 residues long.

V usage is TRBV27 and J usage is TRBJ1-5; maybe TRBD1 (5 bases). The V and J ends lost 8 bases and 0 bases respectively, with 26 bases between them. CDR3 length: 19 amino acids. Per the germline V gene, CDR1 is MNHEY and CDR2 is SMNVEV (reference sequence). In DNA form, the CDR3 reads TGTGCCAGCTCTGGACACGGAAACAAAGACCCTTATAGCAATCAGCCCCAGCATTTT. It codes for CASSGHGNKDPYSNQPQHF.

This clone appeared a single time. V and J are TRBV5-6 and TRBJ1-2; tentative D call: TRBD1 (6 bases). The CDR3 consists of 12 residues. Per the germline V gene, CDR1 is SGHDT and CDR2 is YYEEEE. The germline V and J ends were trimmed by 4 bases and 8 bases, with 12 bases remaining between them. The CDR3 DNA follows: TGTGCCAGCAGCACTTCAGGGGAGGGCTACACCTTC. Amino acids: CASSTSGEGYTF.

This rearrangement joins TRBV7-9 to TRBJ2-7; TRBD1 matches at 10 bases. The CDR3 runs 14 residues. J gave up 6 bases and V 1 base, and 3 bases lay outside the gene matches. Germline V gene sequence: CDR1 SEHNR, CDR2 FQNEAQ (reference sequence). In nucleotides, the CDR3 is TGTGCCAGCAGCTTAGGGACAGGGGGGTTCGAGCAGTACTTC. Translation gives CASSLGTGGFEQYF. Filled out from reference TRBV7-9 and TRBJ2-7, the complete variable domain reads DTGVSQNPRHKITKRGQNVTFRCDPISEHNRLYWYRQTLGQGPEFLTYFQNEAQLEKSRLLSDRFSAERPKGSFSTLEIQRTEQGDSAMYLCASSLGTGGFEQYFGPGTRLTVT.

The chain carries TRBV6-5 and TRBJ1-1, with D unresolved. From germline, CDR1 is MNHEY and CDR2 SVGAGI. The CDR3 totals 11 residues. V was cut by 6 bases and J by 11 bases, with 13 bases left in between. This CDR3 is CASRGGVAAFF. CDR3 bases: TGTGCCAGCAGGGGAGGCGTTGCGGCTTTCTTT.

V and J are TRBV14 and TRBJ2-1; 10 nucleotides align to TRBD2. Trimming removed 6 bases from V and 5 bases from J; junction bases left unmatched: 7. CDR1 SGHDN and CDR2 FVKESK come from the germline V gene. This CDR3 has 15 residues. Here the CDR3 reads CASSDLAGVDNEQFF. CDR3 nucleotide sequence: TGTGCCAGCAGTGACCTAGCGGGAGTCGACAATGAGCAGTTCTTC.

V usage is TRBV7-8 and J usage is TRBJ2-6, with D tentatively TRBD1 (6 bases). V lost 2 bases to trimming and J lost 0 bases, with 14 bases between them. Germline V lookup: CDR1 SGHVS, CDR2 FQNEAQ. The CDR3 runs 18 residues. The DNA of the CDR3 is TGTGCCAGCAGCTTAAGTAGGACAGTCCTCTCTGGGGCCAACGTCCTGACTTTC. It encodes CASSLSRTVLSGANVLTF.

J is TRBJ2-5 and V is TRBV7-6; tentative D call: TRBD1 (6 bases). CDR3 length equals 15 residues. Germline V gene data show CDR1 as SGHVS and CDR2 as FNYEAQ. Between the trimmed V and J ends, which lost 3 bases and 1 base, there was a span of 12 bases. The CDR3 is CASSFGQLLQETQYF. The CDR3 coding sequence is TGTGCCAGCAGCTTTGGACAGCTTCTCCAAGAGACCCAGTACTTC.

For the CDR3, the DNA is TGTGCCAGCAGTGTCGGGCAGGGCTCCGGGGATACGCAGTATTTT. As protein: CASSVGQGSGDTQYF. V and J are TRBV6-1 and TRBJ2-3, with D tentatively TRBD1 (5 bases). The CDR3 loop spans 15 amino acids. The V end lost 4 bases, the J end lost 6 bases, and 17 bases lay between the germline ends. The germline V gene encodes CDR1 MNHNS and CDR2 SASEGT.

The chain couples TRBV29-1 to TRBJ2-5; 9 bases line up with TRBD2. This CDR3 spans 14 amino acids. Germline CDR1 and CDR2: SQVTM and ANQGSEA. Losses at the gene ends were 4 bases for V and 1 base for J; bases not matched to a gene: 4. The CDR3 here is CSVGAGGFQETQYF. CDR3 nucleotide sequence: TGCAGCGTTGGAGCGGGGGGTTTCCAAGAGACCCAGTACTTC.

This chain links TRBV6-6 with TRBJ2-5; tentatively, D is TRBD1 (6 bases). The CDR3 is 14 residues long. CDR1 and CDR2 from the germline V gene are MNHNY and SVGAGI (reference sequence). Trimming took 0 bases from V and 5 from J, leaving 10 bases between them. The CDR3 spells CASSYSEGVETQYF. The DNA for the CDR3 is TGTGCCAGCAGTTACTCCGAGGGGGTGGAGACCCAGTACTTC.

V usage is TRBV2 and J usage is TRBJ1-4; 8 bases fit TRBD1. This CDR3 is 16 amino acids long. The junction had 3 bases not matched to a gene; V was cut back by 2 bases and J by 1 base. Germline assignment: CDR1 SNHLY and CDR2 FYNNEI. The CDR3 nucleotides are TGTGCCAGCAGTGAACAGGGGGCAGGAACTAATGAAAAACTGTTTTTT. This sequence encodes CASSEQGAGTNEKLFF.

This sequence joins TRBV6-1 and TRBJ2-3, with TRBD2 identical over 8 bases. This CDR3 has 15 amino acids. The V gene end was trimmed by 8 bases and the J gene end by 2 bases; junction bases not matched to a gene: 9. The germline gives CDR1 MNHNS, CDR2 SASEGT. The CDR3 spells CASLRGGLDTDTQYF. The CDR3 nucleotides read TGTGCCAGCCTCCGGGGGGGCCTCGACACAGATACGCAGTATTTT.

The rearrangement links TRBV19 to TRBJ2-7, with 8 nucleotides matching TRBD1. The CDR3 is made up of 13 amino acids. Looked up from germline, CDR1 is LNHDA and CDR2 is SQIVND (reference sequence). V lost 5 bases, J lost 5 bases, and 5 bases stayed unmatched. DNA for the CDR3: TGTGCCAGTAGTTTCGACAGGGGAAACGAGCAGTACTTC. Its protein product is CASSFDRGNEQYF.

The chain links TRBV5-6 to TRBJ2-7; D call uncertain. From germline, CDR1 is SGHDT and CDR2 YYEEEE. There are 11 residues in the CDR3. V lost 1 base to trimming and J lost 3 bases, with 2 bases between them. The DNA for the CDR3 is TGTGCCAGCAGCTTGCACTACGAGCAGTACTTC. Protein: CASSLHYEQYF.

Only a few counts were recorded for this clone. The chain has TRBV6-5 and TRBJ1-2; tentatively, D is TRBD1 (5 bases). The CDR3 consists of 14 residues. The germline V gene has CDR1 MNHEY and CDR2 SVGAGI. V was shortened by 0 bases and J by 2 bases, with 7 bases between the two germline ends. The CDR3: CASSYSQGNYGYTF. In DNA, the CDR3 is TGTGCCAGCAGTTACTCGCAGGGAAACTATGGCTACACCTTC.

The rearrangement joins TRBV5-6 to TRBJ2-7; D is unclear. V was trimmed by 7 bases and J by 1 base, leaving 9 bases between them. Looked up from germline, CDR1 is SGHDT and CDR2 is YYEEEE. This CDR3 contains 12 residues. As DNA, the CDR3 is TGTGCCAGCGGATCAGGTTCCTACGAGCAGTACTTC. Translating gives CASGSGSYEQYF.

The rearrangement links TRBV7-3 to TRBJ2-3; possibly TRBD2 for D (6 bases). Germline V gene data show CDR1 as SGHTA and CDR2 as FQGTGA. CDR3 length: 14 residues. Trimming removed 5 bases from V and 2 bases from J, with 11 bases in between. The CDR3 region is CASSQGLITDTQYF. The CDR3 DNA sequence: TGTGCCAGCAGCCAGGGACTTATCACAGATACGCAGTATTTT.